One sample yielded the 7 T cell receptor beta chains listed below, sequenced in a study of response to subunit inactivated influenza vaccine. TCRdb used MiXCR to reprocess the RT-PCR reads, holding one entry per CDR3 protein. This table holds fewer than 550,000 distinct CDR3 sequences, about 25% found once. The sequencing here drew on CD4+ T cells sorted from PBMCs, taken 5 to 6 days after vaccination. The source is a man aged 50 to 59 who received an inactivated influenza vaccine.

There are a few counts of this clonotype. This chain joins TRBV11-1 and TRBJ2-7, with 9 bases aligning to TRBD1. The CDR3 sequence is 20 residues long. The junction had 20 bases not matched to a gene; V was cut back by 5 bases and J by 0 bases. Germline lookup yields CDR1 SGHAT and CDR2 FQDESV (reference sequence). CDR3 nucleotides: TGTGCCAGCAGCAAACTCAATTCGGGACAGGGCGCTCCGAGCTCCTACGAGCAGTACTTC. It encodes CASSKLNSGQGAPSSYEQYF.

This chain links TRBV4-1 with TRBJ2-2; D could derive from TRBD1 or TRBD2 (5 bases each). Deletions cut 4 bases from V and 6 bases from J, with 18 bases between. Germline CDR1 MGHRA, CDR2 YSYEKL. The CDR3 runs to 16 residues. CDR3 coding DNA: TGCGCCAGCAGCCCCACCGCGGCTCGGGGCCCCGGGGAGCTGTTTTTT. Its protein is CASSPTAARGPGELFF.

This rearrangement joins TRBV2 to TRBJ1-5; D is undetermined. This CDR3 contains 13 residues. Germline lookup yields CDR1 SNHLY and CDR2 FYNNEI. V was trimmed by 6 bases and J by 4 bases, leaving 10 bases between them. The CDR3 nucleotides are TGTGCCAGCAGCCGTAGGGTAAATCAGCCCCAGCATTTT. This codes for CASSRRVNQPQHF.

The chain carries TRBV28 and TRBJ2-5; 11 bases map to TRBD2. Trimming at V came to 5 bases and at J to 4 bases, leaving 18 bases not matched to a gene. The V gene's germline CDR1 is MDHEN and CDR2 SYDVKM. This CDR3 region has 19 residues. CDR3: CASSPRYLTSGSWRETQYF. The CDR3 bases are TGTGCCAGCAGTCCGAGATACCTAACTAGCGGGAGTTGGCGAGAGACCCAGTACTTC.

The rearrangement uses TRBV20-1 and TRBJ2-3; D is undetermined. There are 11 residues in the CDR3. Between the trimmed V and J ends, which lost 3 bases and 4 bases, there was a span of 5 bases. CDR1 and CDR2 (germline): DFQATT, SNEGSKA (reference sequence). CDR3 in DNA: TGCAGTGCTAGTCACCCAGATACGCAGTATTTT. The encoded protein is CSASHPDTQYF.

The rearrangement joins TRBV25-1 to TRBJ1-4; D might be TRBD1 (5 bases). The CDR3 is made up of 15 amino acids. Germline CDR1 and CDR2: MGHDK and SYGVNS. Trimming took off 1 base at V and 4 bases at J, with 10 bases between the two ends. This chain's CDR3 is CASSESGTLNEKLFF. CDR3 in DNA: TGTGCCAGCAGTGAATCGGGGACCCTTAATGAAAAACTGTTTTTT.

The V gene is TRBV5-1, the J gene TRBJ1-2; TRBD1 might be the D (5 bases). Deletions cut 6 bases from V and 8 bases from J, with 20 bases between. The CDR3 totals 14 residues. Germline assignment: CDR1 SGHRS and CDR2 YFSETQ. CDR3 residues: CASTSGTAFGGYTF. The CDR3 region has the DNA TGCGCCAGCACCTCGGGGACGGCCTTCGGGGGCTACACCTTC.